This TCR beta chain came from a study of blood T cell repertoires in COVID-19. This clone was observed a single time. The data were produced by immunoSEQ multiplex PCR, yet TCRdb's version contains in-frame clones alone and is incomplete. The sample includes over 90,000 clones, about nine tenths seen only once; the top ten take approximately 5.4%. This clonotype was sampled from a woman aged 45-65 years with COVID-19, enrolled during active disease. Specimen: peripheral blood.

DNA for the CDR3: TGTGCCAGCAGTTTCGGGACAGGGGGCGCGGAGACCCAGTACTTC. Residues: CASSFGTGGAETQYF. This rearrangement joins TRBV27 to TRBJ2-5; 12 bases fit TRBD1. The V and J ends lost 3 bases and 5 bases, in that order; junction bases with no gene match: 4. This CDR3 has 15 amino acids. Looked up from germline, CDR1 is MNHEY and CDR2 is SMNVEV (reference sequence).